The entry that follows covers one T cell receptor (beta chain) sequence. This sample also contains other DNA sequences that code for the same CDR3. Here immunoSEQ multiplex PCR was the method, and the copy in TCRdb shows in-frame clones only, minus some. This sample has a few hundred thousand clones, with around 90% found just once. Trimming took 0 bases from V and 3 from J, leaving 9 bases between them. CDR1 is MNHEY and CDR2 is SMNVEV in the germline V gene (reference sequence). This CDR3 region has 14 residues. Participants were aged about 18 to 100 years from 24 US areas. This specimen comes from a study of blood T cell repertoires in COVID-19. Study background: Nucleic acid was either cDNA or gDNA, and it came from T cells, B-cell-depleted T cells, or PBMCs.

The specimen sequenced was PBMCs or T cells enriched from blood (not recorded which). The V gene is TRBV27, the J gene TRBJ2-7; maybe TRBD2 (6 bases). This receptor was taken from a woman between 18 and 29 years old who had recovered from COVID-19. The DNA of the CDR3 is TGTGCCAGCAGTTTATCCGGGAGAGGCTACGAGCAGTACTTC. Protein product: CASSLSGRGYEQYF.